A single sample is the source of the 27 T cell receptor beta chains below, sequenced in a study of blood T cell repertoires in COVID-19. Sequencing was performed with immunoSEQ multiplex PCR; in TCRdb, only in-frame clones are kept and a portion is missing. The sample lists approximately 440,000 clones, roughly 91% occurring once. Input material: PBMCs or T cells enriched from blood (not recorded which). Every receptor here comes from a man younger than 35 who had recovered from COVID-19.

The chain joins TRBV21-1 to TRBJ2-2; TRBD1, the table's D call, was not compared with the DNA. TRBV21-1 is termed a pseudogene. The CDR3 is 14 amino acids. The DNA of the CDR3 is TGTGCCAGCGGCGGACAGGGATCTCCCGGGGAGCTGTTTTTT. Its translation: CASGGQGSPGELFF.

This chain uses TRBV27 with TRBJ1-5, with D uncertain. V lost 4 bases and J lost 4, with 5 bases in between. The germline V gene has CDR1 MNHEY and CDR2 SMNVEV (reference sequence). This CDR3 is built from 12 residues. CDR3 sequence (DNA): TGTGCCAGCAGTTCCCCGAATCAGCCCCAGCATTTT. The encoded protein is CASSSPNQPQHF.

The J gene is TRBJ1-2, the V gene TRBV10-3; a possible D gene is TRBD1 (6 bases). In germline, CDR1 is ENHRY, CDR2 SYGVKD. Trimming cost V 2 bases and J 4 bases, with 8 bases left between them. This CDR3 spans 13 amino acids. The CDR3 sequence is CAISEQGFYGYTF. The CDR3 DNA reads TGTGCCATCAGTGAGCAGGGGTTCTATGGCTACACCTTC.

The gene calls are TRBV29-1 and TRBJ2-5; 10 bases map to TRBD1. The CDR3 consists of 16 residues. The germline CDR1 and CDR2 sequences are SQVTM and ANQGSEA. The J segment lost 4 bases and the V segment lost 7 bases, leaving 15 bases of the junction unmatched. CDR3 DNA sequence: TGCAGCGGGCGCCGGGGACAGGGGTTTTTGGGAGAGACCCAGTACTTC. Its translation: CSGRRGQGFLGETQYF.

DNA for the CDR3: TGCGCCAGCAGCCATGGAAATGCCGGGACGCCAGGGGATGAGCAGTTCTTC. Translating gives CASSHGNAGTPGDEQFF. The chain joins TRBV5-1 to TRBJ2-1, with D perhaps matching TRBD1 (6 bases). V lost 4 bases, J lost 8 bases, and 25 bases lay in between. The germline V gene has CDR1 SGHRS and CDR2 YFSETQ. This CDR3 has 17 amino acids. The whole variable domain, filled in from reference TRBV5-1 and TRBJ2-1, reads KAGVTQTPRYLIKTRGQQVTLSCSPISGHRSVSWYQQTPGQGLQFLFEYFSETQRNKGNFPGRFSGRQFSNSRSEMNVSTLELGDSALYLCASSHGNAGTPGDEQFFGPGTRLTVL.

The rearrangement joins TRBV28 to TRBJ1-6, with D possibly being TRBD1 (6 bases). Germline-derived CDR1 and CDR2 are MDHEN and SYDVKM. CDR3 length: 14 residues. V lost 2 bases to trimming and J lost 7 bases, with 9 bases between them. The CDR3 loop reads CASSLQGKNSPLHF. In nucleotides, the CDR3 is TGTGCCAGCAGTTTACAGGGGAAGAATTCACCCCTCCACTTT.

The rearrangement links TRBV18 to TRBJ2-5; D perhaps matches TRBD2 (5 bases). This CDR3 contains 16 residues. V lost 0 bases to trimming and J lost 5 bases, with 16 bases between them. Germline CDR1 reads KGHSH; CDR2 reads LQKENI. CDR3 residues: CASSPPAYGNGETQYF. Written as DNA, the CDR3 is TGTGCCAGCTCACCACCTGCTTACGGGAACGGGGAGACCCAGTACTTC.

The chain carries TRBV5-1 and TRBJ2-5, with 8 bases matching TRBD2. CDR1 and CDR2 (germline): SGHRS, YFSETQ. Germline trimming cut 0 bases from V and 5 bases from J; bases unmatched to any gene: 6. CDR3 length: 15 residues. The CDR3 coding sequence is TGCGCCAGCAGCTTGGCGGGAGGGCCCGGGGAGACCCAGTACTTC. The encoded protein is CASSLAGGPGETQYF.

The chain has TRBV4-1 and TRBJ1-5; 8 nucleotides match TRBD1. CDR1 MGHRA and CDR2 YSYEKL come from the germline V gene. Trimming took 4 bases from V and 3 from J; bases not matched to a gene: 11. This CDR3 spans 17 amino acids. The CDR3 DNA reads as TGCGCCAGCAGCCCAAACGCAAAACAGGGGGTCAATCAGCCCCAGCATTTT. Translated, it gives CASSPNAKQGVNQPQHF.

The CDR3 sequence: CASSYQGLSGNTIYF. The CDR3 DNA follows: TGTGCCAGCAGTTACCAGGGCCTCTCTGGAAACACCATATATTTT. V is TRBV6-5 and J is TRBJ1-3; D is perhaps TRBD1 (5 bases). V dropped 2 bases and J dropped 0 bases, with 8 bases sitting between them. Germline CDR1 reads MNHEY; CDR2 reads SVGAGI. The CDR3 contains 15 residues.

The V gene is TRBV9, the J gene TRBJ1-4; D gene unclear. Germline CDR1 reads SGDLS; CDR2 reads YYNGEE. V was pared by 0 bases and J by 0 bases, with 9 bases between. The CDR3 runs to 16 residues. The CDR3 nucleotides are TGTGCCAGCAGCGTAGAAACCGGGGCAACTAATGAAAAACTGTTTTTT. Residues: CASSVETGATNEKLFF.

The chain is built from TRBV7-8 and TRBJ2-1, with TRBD1 as a possible D gene (6 bases). V was pared by 10 bases and J by 0 bases, with 13 bases between. The germline CDR1 and CDR2 sequences are SGHVS and FQNEAQ. The CDR3 has 14 amino acids. This chain's CDR3 is CATTRGPSYNEQFF. In DNA form, the CDR3 reads TGTGCCACCACCAGGGGCCCCTCCTACAATGAGCAGTTCTTC.

This chain links TRBV2 with TRBJ2-2; D is ambiguous. Germline CDR1 reads SNHLY; CDR2 reads FYNNEI. CDR3 size: 13 residues. Deletions cut 6 bases from V and 5 bases from J, with 10 bases between. CDR3 in DNA: TGTGCCAGCAGACCCCAGGTTACCGGGGAGCTGTTTTTT. It is translated as CASRPQVTGELFF.

J is TRBJ1-4 and V is TRBV4-1, with D unresolved. V lost 4 bases to trimming and J lost 8 bases, with 5 bases between them. The CDR3 runs 11 residues. Germline V gives CDR1 MGHRA, CDR2 YSYEKL. CDR3 in amino acids: CASSRGEKLFF. The CDR3 DNA is TGCGCCAGCAGCCGCGGCGAAAAACTGTTTTTT.

This clone was detected many times. This chain uses TRBV9 with TRBJ2-3; tentatively, D is TRBD2 (6 bases). Between the trimmed V and J ends, which lost 4 bases and 0 bases, there was a span of 12 bases. This CDR3 has 15 residues. CDR1 is SGDLS and CDR2 is YYNGEE in the germline V gene. The CDR3 here is CASSLRGVSTDTQYF. CDR3 in DNA: TGTGCCAGCAGCCTCCGCGGGGTTAGCACAGATACGCAGTATTTT.

This chain connects TRBV5-6 to TRBJ1-3; perhaps TRBD1 as D (5 bases). Germline V CDR1 and CDR2: SGHDT, YYEEEE. V lost 4 bases and J 8 bases, leaving 19 bases between the germline ends. This CDR3 spans 15 amino acids. The DNA for the CDR3 is TGTGCCAGCAGCCCTTTCGGGCAAGGAGGGGACACCATATATTTT. This codes for CASSPFGQGGDTIYF.

V usage is TRBV5-6 and J usage is TRBJ1-1; 8 nucleotides agree with TRBD1. The V and J ends lost 3 bases and 1 base, in that order; junction bases with no gene match: 5. CDR1 is SGHDT and CDR2 is YYEEEE in the germline V gene. CDR3 length: 15 amino acids. The CDR3 nucleotides are TGTGCCAGCAGCTGGGACAGGAGATCGAACACTGAAGCTTTCTTT. Translated: CASSWDRRSNTEAFF.

This rearrangement joins TRBV4-1 to TRBJ2-6, with TRBD1 identical over 9 bases. V shed 5 bases, J shed 4 bases, and the junction held 6 bases outside the gene matches. The CDR3 has 16 amino acids. Germline values: CDR1 MGHRA, CDR2 YSYEKL. The DNA for the CDR3 is TGCGCCAGCAGCGGGACAGGGAAGGCCGGGGCCAACGTCCTGACTTTC. Amino acids: CASSGTGKAGANVLTF.

As for this clone: Other DNA sequences in the same sample also yield this CDR3. The chain recombines TRBV27 with TRBJ1-6, with 9 nucleotides matching TRBD1. CDR3 size: 14 residues. Germline trimming cut 2 bases from V and 9 bases from J; bases unmatched to any gene: 2. Germline assignment: CDR1 MNHEY and CDR2 SMNVEV (reference sequence). CDR3 protein: CASSLADRGSPLHF. Written as DNA, the CDR3 is TGTGCCAGCAGTTTAGCGGACAGGGGTTCACCCCTCCACTTT.

The table lists this clone with a few counts. This rearrangement joins TRBV6-5 to TRBJ1-5; 10 positions agree with TRBD1. The junction had 10 bases not matched to a gene; V was cut back by 7 bases and J by 7 bases. From germline, CDR1 is MNHEY and CDR2 SVGAGI. The CDR3 sequence is 15 residues long. The CDR3 spells CASTRDRGYGQPQHF. CDR3 coding DNA: TGTGCCAGCACCCGGGACAGGGGATATGGGCAGCCCCAGCATTTT.

A single count supports this clone. The rearrangement uses TRBV2 and TRBJ1-2, with TRBD1 matching over 8 bases. Per germline, CDR1 SNHLY and CDR2 FYNNEI. This CDR3 has 14 residues. V lost 6 bases to trimming and J lost 0 bases; unmatched junction nucleotides: 3. The CDR3 protein is CASRKDRANYGYTF. The CDR3 DNA is TGTGCCAGCAGGAAGGACAGGGCTAACTATGGCTACACCTTC.

This chain joins TRBV5-4 and TRBJ1-6, with D perhaps matching TRBD1 (6 bases). With 2 bases removed from V and 8 bases from J, the gap between germline ends came to 17 bases. CDR3 length: 16 residues. Germline V gene data show CDR1 as SGHNT and CDR2 as YYREEE (reference sequence). In DNA, the CDR3 is TGTGCCAGCAGCTTTTTATCAGGGGCCGTTTATTCACCCCTCCACTTT. It codes for CASSFLSGAVYSPLHF. Using reference TRBV5-4 and TRBJ1-6 for the parts outside the CDR3, the full variable domain is ETGVTQSPTHLIKTRGQQVTLRCSSQSGHNTVSWYQQALGQGPQFIFQYYREEENGRGNFPPRFSGLQFPNYSSELNVNALELDDSALYLCASSFLSGAVYSPLHFGNGTRLTVT.

The chain is built from TRBV28 and TRBJ2-5; no clear D gene. Between the trimmed V and J ends, which lost 3 bases and 1 base, there was a span of 12 bases. The length of the CDR3 is 15 residues. CDR1 is MDHEN, CDR2 SYDVKM, per germline. The CDR3: CASSFRSNFQETQYF. The DNA of the CDR3 is TGTGCCAGCAGTTTTAGGAGTAACTTCCAAGAGACCCAGTACTTC. The whole variable domain, remainder taken from reference TRBV28 and TRBJ2-5, is DVKVTQSSRYLVKRTGEKVFLECVQDMDHENMFWYRQDPGLGLRLIYFSYDVKMKEKGDIPEGYSVSREKKERFSLILESASTNQTSMYLCASSFRSNFQETQYFGPGTRLLVL.

The chain carries TRBV3-1 (or the pseudogene TRBV3-2) and TRBJ2-1, with a weak D call TRBD2 (6 bases). The germline V and J ends were trimmed by 1 base and 6 bases, with 13 bases remaining between them. This CDR3 is 15 amino acids long. Germline CDR1 LGHDT, CDR2 YNNKEL (reference sequence). The CDR3 spells CASSQGYGSSNEQFF. CDR3 coding DNA: TGTGCCAGCAGCCAAGGATACGGGAGTAGCAATGAGCAGTTCTTC.

The chain has TRBV30 and TRBJ2-1, with TRBD2 matching 12 bases. CDR3 length: 16 amino acids. CDR1 and CDR2 from the germline V gene are GTSNPN and SVGIG (reference sequence). J was trimmed by 2 bases and V by 4 bases; bases with no gene match: 6. CDR3 sequence reads: CAWKLAGGSAYNEQFF. The CDR3 bases are TGTGCCTGGAAACTAGCGGGAGGATCGGCCTACAATGAGCAGTTCTTC.

The chain joins TRBV5-4 to TRBJ2-5, with unresolved D. The CDR3 length is 14 residues. V gave up 5 bases and J gave up 1 base, with 12 bases separating them. The V gene's germline CDR1 is SGHNT and CDR2 YYREEE (reference sequence). CDR3 nucleotide sequence: TGTGCCAGCAGGCCGTCTCACTCCCAAGAGACCCAGTACTTC. It translates to CASRPSHSQETQYF.

This chain uses TRBV6-5 with TRBJ2-7; possibly TRBD1 for D (6 bases). The CDR3 spans 13 residues. Germline V lookup: CDR1 MNHEY, CDR2 SVGAGI. Trimming stripped 8 bases from V and 6 bases from J, with 17 bases between. For the CDR3, the DNA is TGTGCCAGCCTTAGACAGGCCGTCGGCGAGCAGTACTTC. Protein sequence: CASLRQAVGEQYF.